A single sample is the source of the 12 T cell receptor beta chains below, sequenced in a study of T cell changes during pregnancy in multiple sclerosis. TCRdb keeps only in-frame clones here, not all; method: immunoSEQ multiplex PCR. The repertoire holds approximately 47,000 clones, with approximately 90% as singletons. The specimen was peripheral blood, collected in the first trimester of pregnancy. The receptors were sampled from a female donor with multiple sclerosis, enrolled in a pregnancy study.

V and J are TRBV2 and TRBJ1-1; TRBD1 might be the D (5 bases). Germline CDR1 and CDR2: SNHLY and FYNNEI. Trimming left V 7 bases short and J 1 base short, with 16 bases between. This CDR3 region has 15 residues. CDR3 DNA sequence: TGTGCCAGCACTTGGGGGGGGATGCCGAACACTGAAGCTTTCTTT. The encoded protein is CASTWGGMPNTEAFF.

The genes are TRBV2 and TRBJ2-5, with 8 positions matching TRBD1. J lost 2 bases, V lost 6 bases, and 8 bases had no gene match. The germline V gene encodes CDR1 SNHLY and CDR2 FYNNEI. The CDR3 has 15 residues. CDR3 residues: CASRQDRVGQETQYF. The CDR3 bases are TGTGCCAGCAGGCAGGACAGGGTAGGGCAAGAGACCCAGTACTTC.

On this clone: A read error may account for a junction end that differs from germline. V and J are TRBV7-7 and TRBJ1-3; weak D call: TRBD1 (5 bases). The CDR3 has 13 amino acids. CDR1 is SSHAT, CDR2 FNYEAQ, per germline (reference sequence). CDR3 region: CASSLGVGHTIYF. The CDR3 nucleotides are TGTGCTAGCAGCTTAGGGGTGGGCCACACCATATATTTT.

This clone was detected a few times. The gene calls are TRBV6-1 and TRBJ1-4, with TRBD1 matching over 9 bases. V was clipped by 1 base and J by 7 bases; unmatched bases: 4. Germline loops: CDR1 MNHNS, CDR2 SASEGT. The CDR3 has 15 residues. Here the CDR3 reads CASSEEDRGSEKLFF. The CDR3 DNA is TGTGCCAGCAGTGAAGAGGACAGGGGTAGTGAAAAACTGTTTTTT.

The chain links TRBV7-2 to TRBJ1-1, with 8 positions matching TRBD1. The ends lost 4 bases at V and 5 bases at J; junction bases unmatched: 3. Germline CDR1 reads SGHTA; CDR2 reads FQGNSA. The CDR3 contains 13 residues. CDR3 sequence: CASSSYRGTEAFF. CDR3 nucleotide sequence: TGTGCCAGCAGCTCCTACAGGGGGACTGAAGCTTTCTTT.

CDR3 nucleotides: TGCGCCAGCAGCTTGTACAGGGGGCAGACCGGGGAGCTGTTTTTT. This encodes CASSLYRGQTGELFF. The V call is TRBV5-1, the J call TRBJ2-2; 9 nucleotides agree with TRBD1. The CDR3 extends over 15 amino acids. With V trimmed by 1 base and J by 5 bases, 3 bases remained unmatched. From germline, CDR1 is SGHRS and CDR2 YFSETQ.

J is TRBJ1-5 and V is TRBV28, with 8 nucleotides matching TRBD1. Germline values: CDR1 MDHEN, CDR2 SYDVKM. This CDR3 is 17 amino acids long. Trimming at V came to 0 bases and at J to 3 bases, leaving 7 bases not matched to a gene. DNA of the CDR3: TGTGCCAGCAGTTTATGGTCACAGGGGGTCGTCAATCAGCCCCAGCATTTT. Translation gives CASSLWSQGVVNQPQHF.

This clone came up a few times. The chain couples TRBV6-1 to TRBJ2-7, with 7 bases lining up with TRBD1. CDR3 length: 15 residues. CDR1 and CDR2 from the germline V gene are MNHNS and SASEGT. Trimming at V came to 6 bases and at J to 4 bases, leaving 12 bases not matched to a gene. The CDR3 protein is CASSHPRQGRYEQYF. For the CDR3, the DNA is TGTGCCAGCAGCCACCCTAGACAGGGTCGGTACGAGCAGTACTTC.

J is TRBJ2-5 and V is TRBV27; a possible D gene is TRBD2 (7 bases). The CDR3 is 16 amino acids. CDR1 and CDR2 (germline): MNHEY, SMNVEV (reference sequence). V lost 10 bases and J lost 5, with 26 bases in between. CDR3 region: CATLPRVGGRRETQYF. The CDR3 DNA reads TGTGCCACCCTCCCCCGGGTCGGGGGGCGGAGGGAGACCCAGTACTTC.

The genes are TRBV6-5 and TRBJ2-1; no reliable D call. From germline, CDR1 is MNHEY and CDR2 SVGAGI. The length of the CDR3 is 12 residues. V lost 5 bases to trimming and J lost 10 bases, with 12 bases between them. CDR3 sequence reads: CASSRNGDEQFF. In DNA, the CDR3 is TGTGCCAGCAGTCGAAATGGAGACGAGCAGTTCTTC.

The chain carries TRBV19 and TRBJ2-1; possible D gene TRBD2, 6 bases. Germline CDR1 and CDR2: LNHDA and SQIVND (reference sequence). The CDR3 totals 15 residues. The V gene lost 5 bases and the J gene lost 5 bases, with 16 bases spanning the gap. The CDR3 loop is CASSRAARENNEQFF. The CDR3 nucleotides read TGTGCCAGTAGTCGCGCCGCGCGGGAAAACAATGAGCAGTTCTTC.

As DNA, the CDR3 is TGTGCCAGCAGTCGGTTCCCGACAGCAAACGAGCAGTACTTC. It translates to CASSRFPTANEQYF. The J gene is TRBJ2-7, the V gene TRBV28, with D possibly matching TRBD1 (5 bases). V shed 5 bases and J shed 5 bases, with 16 bases lying between them. This CDR3 has 14 amino acids. The germline CDR1 and CDR2 sequences are MDHEN and SYDVKM.